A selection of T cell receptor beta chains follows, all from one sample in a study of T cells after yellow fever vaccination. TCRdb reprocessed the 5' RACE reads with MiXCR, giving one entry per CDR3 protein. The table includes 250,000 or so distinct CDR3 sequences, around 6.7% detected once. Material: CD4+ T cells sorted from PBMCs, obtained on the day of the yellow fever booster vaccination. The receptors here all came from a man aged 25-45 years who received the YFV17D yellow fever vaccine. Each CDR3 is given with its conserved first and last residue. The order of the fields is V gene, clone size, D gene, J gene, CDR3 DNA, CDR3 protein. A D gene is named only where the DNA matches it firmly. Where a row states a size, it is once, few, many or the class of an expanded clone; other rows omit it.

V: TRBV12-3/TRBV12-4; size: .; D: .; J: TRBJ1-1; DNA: TGTGCCAGCAGTTTAGCGCTGGGTTACGCCACTGAAGCTTTCTTT; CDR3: CASSLALGYATEAFF
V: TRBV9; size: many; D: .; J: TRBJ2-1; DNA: TGTGCCAGCACCCCAGGGGGACTACAATACAATGAGCAGTTCTTC; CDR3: CASTPGGLQYNEQFF
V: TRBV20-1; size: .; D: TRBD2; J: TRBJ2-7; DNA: TGCAGTGCTAGTAAAGCGGGAGGAGTTTACGAGCAGTACTTC; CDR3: CSASKAGGVYEQYF
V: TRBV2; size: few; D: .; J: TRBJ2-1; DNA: TGTGCCAGCAGTGAACAGGGGCTTGTTAGTGAGCAGTTCTTC; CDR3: CASSEQGLVSEQFF
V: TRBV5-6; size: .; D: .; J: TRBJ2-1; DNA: TGTGCCAGCAGCCAAACCTTTAATGAGCAGTTCTTC; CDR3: CASSQTFNEQFF
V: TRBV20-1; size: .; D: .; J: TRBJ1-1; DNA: TGCAGTGCCTCGTTCGGGGGTTTGACTGAAGCTTTCTTT; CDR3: CSASFGGLTEAFF
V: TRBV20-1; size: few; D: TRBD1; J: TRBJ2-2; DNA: TGCTGTGCTAGAGGGGGCCTGGCAGGACCGACCGGGGAGCTGTTTTTT; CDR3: CCARGGLAGPTGELFF
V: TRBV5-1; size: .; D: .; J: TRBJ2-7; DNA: TGCGCCAGCAGCTCGCTCCCCGGTCAGGGTTCCGGCTACGAGCAGTACTTC; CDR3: CASSSLPGQGSGYEQYF
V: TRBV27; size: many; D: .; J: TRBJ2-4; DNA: TGTGCCAGCAGTTTCTACCCGTCGGGGGCGCAAGACATTCAGTACTTC; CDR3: CASSFYPSGAQDIQYF
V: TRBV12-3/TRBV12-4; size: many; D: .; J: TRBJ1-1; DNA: TGTGCCAGCAGTTTAGACGGGCGACAGAAAGCTTTCTTT; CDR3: CASSLDGRQKAFF
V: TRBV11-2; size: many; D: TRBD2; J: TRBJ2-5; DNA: TGTGCCAGCAGCTTGGTGGGGATAGCTAGCGGGAGCGCTGAGACCCAGTACTTC; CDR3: CASSLVGIASGSAETQYF
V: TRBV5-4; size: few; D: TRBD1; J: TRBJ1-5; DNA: TGTGCCAGCAGCTCGGGCCTTGAACAGGGGAGGGTTTCGGGCAATCAGCCCCAGCATTTT; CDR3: CASSSGLEQGRVSGNQPQHF
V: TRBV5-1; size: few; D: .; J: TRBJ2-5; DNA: TGCGCCAGCAGCTGGGGCAGCCGAACGGAGACCCAGTACTTC; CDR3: CASSWGSRTETQYF
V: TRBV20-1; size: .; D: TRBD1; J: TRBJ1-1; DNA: TGCAGTGCTAAAACCTGGACAGGGGAGGGAGCTTTCTTT; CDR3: CSAKTWTGEGAFF
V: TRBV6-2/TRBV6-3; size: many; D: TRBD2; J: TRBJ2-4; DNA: TGTGCCAGCAGTTTCTGGGGACTACGGATGGACTTC; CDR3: CASSFWGLRMDF
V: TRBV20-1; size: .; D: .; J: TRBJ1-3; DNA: TGCAGTGCTAGAATTCCAGGGCGCGGGGGGTACTCTGGAAACACCATATATTTT; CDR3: CSARIPGRGGYSGNTIYF
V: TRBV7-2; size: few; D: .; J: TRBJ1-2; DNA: TGTGCCAGCAGCTCCCGGGACGGTACTAACTATGGCTACACCTTC; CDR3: CASSSRDGTNYGYTF
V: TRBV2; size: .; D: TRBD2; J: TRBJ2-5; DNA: TGTGCCAGCAGTGAAAAGCTAGCGGTTAGGGAGACCCAGTACTTC; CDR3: CASSEKLAVRETQYF
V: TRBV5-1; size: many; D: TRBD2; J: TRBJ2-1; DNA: TGCGCCAGCAGCTTGGCTAGCGGGAGTGGGTCCTACAATGAGCAGTTCTTC; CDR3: CASSLASGSGSYNEQFF
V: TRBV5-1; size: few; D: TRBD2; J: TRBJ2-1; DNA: TGCGCCAGCAGCACGGGACTAGCGGGAGGGCGGAATGAGCAGTTCTTC; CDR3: CASSTGLAGGRNEQFF
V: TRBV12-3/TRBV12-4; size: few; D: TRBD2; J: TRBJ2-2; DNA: TGTGCCAGCAGTTTCGGGAGGGCCGGTACCGGGGAGCTGTTTTTT; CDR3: CASSFGRAGTGELFF
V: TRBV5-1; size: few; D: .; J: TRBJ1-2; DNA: TGCGCCAGCAGCTTTGGACAGCGGAGGGAAGGGTATGGCTACACCTTC; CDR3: CASSFGQRREGYGYTF
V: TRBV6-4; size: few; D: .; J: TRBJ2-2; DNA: TGTGCCAGCAGTGACAGGCCGAACACCGGGGAGCTGTTTTTT; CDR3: CASSDRPNTGELFF
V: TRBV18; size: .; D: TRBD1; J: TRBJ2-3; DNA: TGTGCCAGCTCACCGACAGGGGCGGCAGATACGCAGTATTTT; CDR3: CASSPTGAADTQYF
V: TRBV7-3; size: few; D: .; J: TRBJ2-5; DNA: TGTGCCAGCAGCTTAACGAGGACTGCCGGAGAGACCCAGTACTTC; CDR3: CASSLTRTAGETQYF
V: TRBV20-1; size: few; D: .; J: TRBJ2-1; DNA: TGCAGTGCTCTGGACAGCGGCTCCTACAATGAGCAGTTCTTC; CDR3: CSALDSGSYNEQFF
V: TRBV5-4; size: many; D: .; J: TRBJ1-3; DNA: TGTGCCAGCAGCTTGGCGGGAAACACCATATATTTT; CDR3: CASSLAGNTIYF
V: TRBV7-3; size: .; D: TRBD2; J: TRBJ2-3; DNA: TGTGCCAGCAGCCCCATAGCGGGAGTGGTGGATACGCAGTATTTT; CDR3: CASSPIAGVVDTQYF
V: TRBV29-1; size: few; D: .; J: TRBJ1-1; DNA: TGCAGCATCGGACAGTTGATGAACACTGAAGCTTTCTTT; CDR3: CSIGQLMNTEAFF
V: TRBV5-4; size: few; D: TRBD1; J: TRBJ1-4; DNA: TGTGCCAGCAGCTTGGCCATCGGGACAGGTCTAGGTAAACTGTTTTTT; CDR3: CASSLAIGTGLGKLFF
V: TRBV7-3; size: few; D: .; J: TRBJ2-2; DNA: TGTGCCAGCAACAACGACGGCGCGAACACCGGGGAGCTGTTTTTT; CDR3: CASNNDGANTGELFF
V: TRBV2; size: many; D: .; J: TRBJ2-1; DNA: TGTGCCAGCAGAGAGGACCGAACGGAGTCCTTCTTC; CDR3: CASREDRTESFF
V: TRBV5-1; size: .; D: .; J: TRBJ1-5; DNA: TGCGCCAGCAGCTTGGGGCACAGCGAGAATCAGCCCCAGCATTTT; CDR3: CASSLGHSENQPQHF
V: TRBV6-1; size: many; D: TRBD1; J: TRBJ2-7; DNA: TGTGCCAGCAGAAGAGGACAGGCCCCTGCCGAGCAGTACTTC; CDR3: CASRRGQAPAEQYF
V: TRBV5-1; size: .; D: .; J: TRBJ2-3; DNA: TGCGCCAGCAGCTTGGTGAGCGGCCGAAGCACAGATACGCAGTATTTT; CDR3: CASSLVSGRSTDTQYF
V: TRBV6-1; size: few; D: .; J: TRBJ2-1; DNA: TGTGCCAGCAGTGCGATTTGGAGCTCCTACAATGAGCAGTTCTTC; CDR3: CASSAIWSSYNEQFF
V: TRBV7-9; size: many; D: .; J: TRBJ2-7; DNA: TGTGCCAGCAGCTTAAGGGGCCACGAGCAGTACTTC; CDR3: CASSLRGHEQYF
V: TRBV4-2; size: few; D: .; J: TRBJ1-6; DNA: TGTGCCAGCAGCCAAGACGGGGGAAGGGACTCACCCCTCCACTTT; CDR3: CASSQDGGRDSPLHF
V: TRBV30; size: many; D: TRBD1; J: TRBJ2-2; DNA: TGTGCCTGGAGGGCCTTCGGACAGGCGTACACCGGGGAGCTGTTTTTT; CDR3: CAWRAFGQAYTGELFF
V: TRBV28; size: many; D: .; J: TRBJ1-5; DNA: TGTGCCAGCAGTTTTAACAGCAATCAGCCCCAGCATTTT; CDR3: CASSFNSNQPQHF
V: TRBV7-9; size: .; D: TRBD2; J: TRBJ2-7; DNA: TGTGCCAGCAGCCATGGGATGGGCCTAGCGGGAGTCGAGCAGTACTTC; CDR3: CASSHGMGLAGVEQYF
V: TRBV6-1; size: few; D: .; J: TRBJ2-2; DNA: TGTGCCAGCAAGGCCGGGGGTTCGACCGGGGAGCTGTTTTTT; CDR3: CASKAGGSTGELFF
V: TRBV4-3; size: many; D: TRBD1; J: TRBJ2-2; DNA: TGCGCCAGCAGCCTCGCAAAATCCGGGACAGGGACGAACACCGGGGAGCTGTTTTTT; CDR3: CASSLAKSGTGTNTGELFF
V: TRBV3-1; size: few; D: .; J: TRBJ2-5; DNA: TGTGCCAGCAGCCAAGGGGACTGGTACGAGACCCAGTACTTC; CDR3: CASSQGDWYETQYF
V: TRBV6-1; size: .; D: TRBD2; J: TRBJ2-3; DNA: TGTGCCAGCACTAAAAGTAGCGGGACTGTAGATACGCAGTATTTT; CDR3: CASTKSSGTVDTQYF
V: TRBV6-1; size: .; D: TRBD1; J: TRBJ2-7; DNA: TGTGCCAGCAGAGGGGGGACAGGGGCTTTCGAGCAGTACTTC; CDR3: CASRGGTGAFEQYF
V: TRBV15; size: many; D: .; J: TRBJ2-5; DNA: TGTGCCACCAGCTTCCGACAGGTGCAAGAGACCCAGTACTTC; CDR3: CATSFRQVQETQYF
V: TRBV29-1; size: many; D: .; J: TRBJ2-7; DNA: TGCAGCGTTGATATCCCAGGGGACGAGCAGTACTTC; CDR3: CSVDIPGDEQYF
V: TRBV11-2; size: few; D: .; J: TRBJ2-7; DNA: TGTGCCAGCAGCTCTCTTGGGACAAGCTACGAGCAGTACTTC; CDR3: CASSSLGTSYEQYF
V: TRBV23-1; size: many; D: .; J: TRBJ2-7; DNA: TGCGCCAGCACTTCCTACGAGCAGTACTTC; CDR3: CASTSYEQYF
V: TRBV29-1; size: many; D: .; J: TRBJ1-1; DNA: TGCAGCGCCCGACTCCGTACCGACACTGAAGCTTTCTTT; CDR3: CSARLRTDTEAFF
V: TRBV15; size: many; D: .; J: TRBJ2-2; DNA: TGTGCCACCAGCCGACAGTTCACCGGGGAGCTGTTTTTT; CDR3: CATSRQFTGELFF
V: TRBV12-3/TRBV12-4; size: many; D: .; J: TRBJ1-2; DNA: TGTGCCAGCAGTTCCCGGGACGACTATGGCTACACCTTC; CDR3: CASSSRDDYGYTF
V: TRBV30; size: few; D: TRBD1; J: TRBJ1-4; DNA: TGTGCCTGGACCCTTGGACAGGGCTCTAATGAAAAACTGTTTTTT; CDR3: CAWTLGQGSNEKLFF
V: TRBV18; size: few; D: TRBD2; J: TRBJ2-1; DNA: TGTGCCAGCTCACCCCCGGGACTAGCGGGAGGGAGCTCCTACAATGAGCAGTTCTTC; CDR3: CASSPPGLAGGSSYNEQFF